This record covers a single T cell receptor beta chain. Antigen unknown. The sample originates from a study of blood T cells in healthy people across ages. Study context: Roughly one uniquely barcoded beta molecule per two T cells was captured. Study results and limitations: Getting older went along with TCR beta diversity per million T cells dropping roughly linearly. Both higher diversity and more naive CD4+ cells marked long-lived donors when set against aged donors.

Germline V CDR1 and CDR2: MNHEY, SVGEGT. The CDR3 has 14 residues. Trimming shortened V by 8 bases and J by 1 base, and 14 bases separated the two germline ends. Next came a second PCR, run for roughly 6 to 11 cycles, which used a sample-barcoded 5' primer along with a J-beta primer mix. TCRdb independently ran MiXCR on the 5' RACE reads; one entry per CDR3 protein. The sample carries about 800,000 distinct CDR3 sequences, about 47% recorded once. The clonotype originates from a man older than 75 in good health. This chain joins TRBV6-2 or TRBV6-3 and TRBJ1-1; weak D call: TRBD1 (6 bases). The specimen sequenced was blood. The CDR3 sequence: CASRPVGGNTEAFF. The CDR3 DNA reads as TGTGCCAGCCGCCCAGTAGGGGGGAACACTGAAGCTTTCTTT.